The following is a T cell receptor beta chain sequence with its context. Its target is not known. V gave up 5 bases and J gave up 10 bases, with 15 bases separating them. The germline gives CDR1 SGHVS, CDR2 FQNEAQ. The CDR3 contains 14 residues. The data originate from a study of T cell responses to AZD1222 COVID-19 vaccine. Findings of the study overall: Per reports, nearly half of all spike-specific TCRs target regions that are unmutated in variants. There were repertoire samples only from the period after the peak T cell response. Spike as a whole was targeted by vaccine-associated CD4 TCRs, dominant at 160-218 and 743-854. Baseline seropositivity characterized only a handful of AZD1222 recipients.

Here immunoSEQ multiplex PCR was the method, and the copy in TCRdb shows in-frame clones only, minus some. Among tens of thousands of clones, just over 90% were seen once, and the ten largest hold about 4.9%. Sequenced material: peripheral blood, taken on day 0 of MenACWY control vaccination. The sequence derives from an adult in good health. The chain is built from TRBV7-8 and TRBJ1-6, with a possible D match to TRBD1 (6 bases). The chain's CDR3 is CASSRGRGESPLHF. The CDR3 DNA reads TGTGCCAGCAGCAGGGGGAGGGGGGAATCACCCCTCCACTTT. Variable domain in full (rest from reference TRBV7-8 and TRBJ1-6): GAGVSQSPRYKVAKRGQDVALRCDPISGHVSLFWYQQALGQGPEFLTYFQNEAQLDKSGLPSDRFFAERPEGSVSTLKIQRTQQEDSAVYLCASSRGRGESPLHFGNGTRLTVT.